Shown below are 29 T cell receptor beta chains from a single sample sequenced in a study of CD8+CD57+ T cells in acquired aplastic anemia. Both TCR beta VDJ combination and CDR3 sequence profiling were carried out. Genomic DNA was the template for this profiling. TCRdb re-called the reads through MiXCR, storing one row per CDR3 protein. Seen here are around 190,000 distinct CDR3 sequences, less than 65% observed once, and the top ten hold roughly 15%. The sample comprised sorted CD4+, CD8+, or CD8+CD57+ T cells (not recorded which) from PBMCs. The receptors derive from a human donor in good health, serving as a control.

V is TRBV7-9 and J is TRBJ2-7, with a weak D call TRBD2 (5 bases). This CDR3 is built from 14 residues. V was clipped by 2 bases and J by 5 bases, with 13 bases between them. Germline CDR1 reads SEHNR; CDR2 reads FQNEAQ (reference sequence). The CDR3 bases are TGTGCCAGCAGCTTAATGACTAACGGGGACGAGCAGTACTTC. Residues: CASSLMTNGDEQYF.

This clonotype was detected only a few times. A clone one base away is much larger, so this may be a read error. This rearrangement joins TRBV3-1 to TRBJ1-6; 11 bases agree with TRBD1. The CDR3 sequence is 15 residues long. Per the germline V gene, CDR1 is LGHDT and CDR2 is YNNKEL (reference sequence). CDR3 residues: CAGSLGTGGNSPLHF. CDR3 sequence (DNA): TGTGCCGGCAGCCTGGGGACAGGGGGTAATTCACCCCTCCACTTT.

The rearrangement uses TRBV5-1 and TRBJ2-7, with TRBD1 matching over 8 bases. This CDR3 region has 15 residues. J lost 6 bases, V lost 3 bases, and 11 bases had no gene match. Per germline, CDR1 SGHRS and CDR2 YFSETQ. In DNA form, the CDR3 reads TGCGCCAGCAGCTCGGACAGGGTGTCGGGTGGCGAGCAGTACTTC. This codes for CASSSDRVSGGEQYF.

The V gene is TRBV7-2, the J gene TRBJ2-3, with TRBD2 as a possible D gene (6 bases). The CDR3 is made up of 13 amino acids. Trimming shortened V by 9 bases and J by 2 bases, and 12 bases separated the two germline ends. Germline assignment: CDR1 SGHTA and CDR2 FQGNSA. The CDR3 DNA is TGTGCCAGTCAACGGGGGAACACAGATACGCAGTATTTT. Its protein product is CASQRGNTDTQYF.

Concerning this clonotype itself: A much larger clonotype is one base distant, so this may be a read error. CDR3 DNA sequence: TGTGCCATCAGTGGGTCGGGACAGGACACAGGTACGCAGTATTTT. Translated, it gives CAISGSGQDTGTQYF. V is TRBV10-3 and J is TRBJ2-3; 8 nucleotides agree with TRBD1. CDR1 and CDR2 from the germline V gene are ENHRY and SYGVKD. The CDR3 sequence is 15 residues long.

This clonotype was seen many times. The chain is built from TRBV28 and TRBJ1-1; 8 nucleotides align to TRBD1. Trimming took 2 bases from V and 5 from J; bases not matched to a gene: 7. The CDR3 spans 15 residues. Germline values: CDR1 MDHEN, CDR2 SYDVKM. In DNA, the CDR3 is TGTGCCAGCAGTTTAACCGGACAGGGTGGAACTGAAGCTTTCTTT. Its translation: CASSLTGQGGTEAFF.

At least ten counts were recorded for this clonotype. This rearrangement joins TRBV5-4 to TRBJ1-5, with D possibly TRBD1 on 6 matching bases. Trimming stripped 0 bases from V and 2 bases from J, with 9 bases between. This CDR3 has 15 residues. Germline V gene data show CDR1 as SGHNT and CDR2 as YYREEE (reference sequence). CDR3 residues: CASSLVWTGNQPQHF. The CDR3 DNA follows: TGTGCCAGCAGCTTGGTCTGGACAGGCAATCAGCCCCAGCATTTT.

This clonotype was counted once. Relative to the germline gene, one junction end is altered; a read error may explain this. The chain is built from TRBV6-6 and TRBJ1-1, with TRBD1 as a possible D gene (6 bases). The CDR3 contains 15 residues. Germline V gene lookup returns CDR1 MNHNY and CDR2 SVGAGI (reference sequence). CDR3 nucleotide sequence: TGTGCCAGCAGTAGCCGGGACATAGTTAACGCTGAAGCCTTCTTT. Protein product: CASSSRDIVNAEAFF.

Ten or more counts support this clonotype. J is TRBJ1-5 and V is TRBV7-2; D unclear. CDR3 length: 12 amino acids. Germline V lookup: CDR1 SGHTA, CDR2 FQGNSA. V was clipped by 5 bases and J by 3 bases, with 5 bases between them. CDR3 bases: TGTGCCAGCAGCCGCGTCAATCAGCCCCAGCATTTT. Protein product: CASSRVNQPQHF.

The chain employs TRBV7-3 and TRBJ1-2; 8 bases align to TRBD1. This CDR3 has 15 residues. The germline gives CDR1 SGHTA, CDR2 FQGTGA. The V and J ends lost 2 bases and 7 bases, in that order; junction bases with no gene match: 9. CDR3: CASSLYPTGVGGYTF. The CDR3 DNA follows: TGTGCCAGCAGCTTATATCCGACAGGGGTGGGTGGCTACACCTTC.

The chain joins TRBV7-9 to TRBJ2-5; unclear D gene. The length of the CDR3 is 16 residues. Trimming removed 5 bases at V and 0 bases at J, with 16 bases between. Germline V gene sequence: CDR1 SEHNR, CDR2 FQNEAQ (reference sequence). The CDR3 region is CASSGRTASYQETQYF. CDR3 nucleotides: TGTGCCAGCAGCGGAAGGACGGCGTCGTACCAAGAGACCCAGTACTTC. Together with reference TRBV7-9 and TRBJ2-5, the CDR3 gives the full variable domain: DTGVSQNPRHKITKRGQNVTFRCDPISEHNRLYWYRQTLGQGPEFLTYFQNEAQLEKSRLLSDRFSAERPKGSFSTLEIQRTEQGDSAMYLCASSGRTASYQETQYFGPGTRLLVL.

The chain recombines TRBV2 with TRBJ2-3; TRBD1 agrees at 7 bases. With 3 bases clipped from V and 4 bases from J, the junction kept 1 base outside the gene matches. Germline lookup yields CDR1 SNHLY and CDR2 FYNNEI. The length of the CDR3 is 13 residues. This CDR3 is CASSDTGADTQYF. CDR3 DNA: TGTGCCAGCAGTGACACAGGGGCAGATACGCAGTATTTT.

This clonotype was found a few times. A much larger clone sits a single nucleotide away, making a read error possible. The rearrangement joins TRBV24-1 to TRBJ2-7, with D possibly TRBD1 on 6 matching bases. This CDR3 region has 13 residues. Germline V gives CDR1 KGHDR, CDR2 SFDVKD. V was trimmed by 11 bases and J by 6 bases, leaving 19 bases between them. For the CDR3, the DNA is TGTGCCATCAGGGCCGGGACACCTCTCGAGCAGTACTTC. Translating gives CAIRAGTPLEQYF.

The chain uses TRBV10-3 and TRBJ1-2; a weak D match, TRBD1 (5 bases). Trimming took off 0 bases at V and 6 bases at J, with 14 bases between the two ends. Germline-derived CDR1 and CDR2 are ENHRY and SYGVKD. This CDR3 region has 15 residues. CDR3 protein: CAISESGGGYDGYTF. The CDR3 DNA follows: TGTGCCATCAGTGAGTCGGGTGGGGGTTACGATGGCTACACCTTC.

About this clonotype itself: A single base separates this from a much larger clone, so it may be a read error. The chain is built from TRBV7-3 and TRBJ2-3, with 16 bases that match TRBD2. Unmatched junction bases numbered 7, after V lost 5 bases and J lost 2 bases. The CDR3 sequence is 18 residues long. Germline lookup yields CDR1 SGHTA and CDR2 FQGTGA. The CDR3 is CASSPGTSGGAPTDTQYF. CDR3 nucleotide sequence: TGTGCCAGCAGCCCCGGGACTAGCGGGGGGGCTCCCACAGATACGCAGTATTTT.

V gene TRBV7-2 combines with J gene TRBJ1-1; D is unclear. Germline CDR1 reads SGHTA; CDR2 reads FQGNSA. V gave up 1 base and J gave up 6 bases, with 21 bases separating them. The CDR3 is 17 amino acids. The CDR3 protein is CASSLVGQATKKPEAFF. The CDR3 DNA reads TGTGCCAGCAGCTTAGTCGGGCAGGCAACTAAGAAGCCTGAAGCTTTCTTT.

This clonotype has at least ten counts. This chain uses TRBV12-3 or TRBV12-4 with TRBJ2-4, with D possibly being TRBD1 (6 bases). V dropped 6 bases and J dropped 4 bases, with 10 bases sitting between them. This CDR3 spans 13 amino acids. The DNA of the CDR3 is TGTGCCAGCAGCCGAGGACAGAAAAACATTCAGTACTTC. Translation gives CASSRGQKNIQYF.

J is TRBJ2-1 and V is TRBV10-1, with TRBD1 matching over 9 bases. With 3 bases clipped from V and 3 bases from J, the junction kept 12 bases outside the gene matches. Germline V gives CDR1 WNHNN, CDR2 SYGVQD (reference sequence). This CDR3 region has 18 residues. This CDR3 reads CASSDGPTGTGYYNEQFF. In nucleotides, the CDR3 is TGCGCCAGCAGTGATGGACCGACCGGGACAGGGTACTACAATGAGCAGTTCTTC.

A note on this clonotype: With a much larger clone just one base away, this may be a read error. The gene calls are TRBV24-1 and TRBJ2-7, with 7 bases aligning to TRBD1. The V gene end was trimmed by 6 bases and the J gene end by 0 bases; junction bases not matched to a gene: 7. The CDR3 consists of 15 residues. Germline V gene lookup returns CDR1 KGHDR and CDR2 SFDVKD. The CDR3 nucleotides read TGTGCCACCAGTCCCACGGGACAGCTCTCCTACGAGCAGTACTTC. Translation gives CATSPTGQLSYEQYF.

This sequence joins TRBV5-1 and TRBJ2-7; 7 nucleotides align to TRBD1. Looked up from germline, CDR1 is SGHRS and CDR2 is YFSETQ. The CDR3 covers 15 residues. J was trimmed by 5 bases and V by 2 bases; bases with no gene match: 10. CDR3 coding DNA: TGCGCCAGCAGCTTACGTCGACAGGGTTCTCACGAGCAGTACTTC. It is translated as CASSLRRQGSHEQYF.

This clonotype was picked up many times. The CDR3 reads CASSLEIPGLAGGEGETQYF. The CDR3 coding sequence is TGTGCCAGCAGCTTAGAAATCCCGGGACTAGCGGGGGGGGAAGGGGAGACCCAGTACTTC. This rearrangement joins TRBV7-2 to TRBJ2-5; TRBD2 aligns across 16 bases. Trimming at V came to 1 base and at J to 5 bases, leaving 13 bases not matched to a gene. Germline CDR1 and CDR2: SGHTA and FQGNSA. This CDR3 contains 20 residues.

With regard to this clonotype: It may be a read error: a sequence one base away is much more abundant. The J gene is TRBJ2-2, the V gene TRBV7-2; D call uncertain. This CDR3 has 14 amino acids. Germline CDR1 reads SGHTA; CDR2 reads FQGNSA. This CDR3 is CASSQDGVAGELFF. In DNA form, the CDR3 reads TGCGCCAGCAGCCAAGATGGGGTAGCCGGGGAGCTGTTTTTT.

The chain uses TRBV10-3 and TRBJ1-3, with unresolved D. Germline CDR1 ENHRY, CDR2 SYGVKD. V was trimmed by 1 base and J by 0 bases, leaving 16 bases between them. CDR3 length: 18 residues. The CDR3 is CAISEFYGGSNSGNTIYF. CDR3 nucleotides: TGTGCCATCAGTGAGTTCTACGGTGGATCTAACTCTGGAAACACCATATATTTT.

With respect to this clonotype: Compared with germline, one end of the junction differs, possibly owing to a read error. The chain carries TRBV7-9 and TRBJ1-1; 7 nucleotides line up with TRBD1. CDR3 length: 16 amino acids. Germline loops: CDR1 SEHNR, CDR2 FQNEAQ (reference sequence). The CDR3 region has the DNA TGTGCCAGCAGATTAGGAACAGGGGTTGGCAACACTGAAGCTTTCTTT. Translated: CASRLGTGVGNTEAFF.

The V and J genes are TRBV5-1 and TRBJ1-2; tentative D call: TRBD1 (5 bases). V dropped 3 bases and J dropped 4 bases, with 19 bases sitting between them. Germline V lookup: CDR1 SGHRS, CDR2 YFSETQ. The CDR3 covers 16 residues. The CDR3 loop reads CASSSGAGDLLYGYTF. CDR3 in DNA: TGCGCCAGCAGCTCTGGGGCAGGTGATTTACTCTATGGCTACACCTTC.

The J gene is TRBJ2-3, the V gene TRBV15; D might be TRBD1 (5 bases). The germline V gene has CDR1 LNHNV and CDR2 YYDKDF (reference sequence). The CDR3 runs 15 residues. V lost 5 bases to trimming and J lost 2 bases, with 14 bases between them. The CDR3 bases are TGTGCCACCAGCTTTGACAGCTCCTACACAGATACGCAGTATTTT. Translating gives CATSFDSSYTDTQYF.

This clonotype was seen ten or more times. The chain joins TRBV20-1 to TRBJ1-1, with TRBD1 as a possible D gene (5 bases). This CDR3 is 12 amino acids long. Between the trimmed V and J ends, which lost 3 bases and 6 bases, there was a span of 11 bases. The germline CDR1 and CDR2 sequences are DFQATT and SNEGSKA (reference sequence). The CDR3 DNA reads TGCAGTGCTAGGGGGGGAGGCGCTGAAGCTTTCTTT. Residues: CSARGGGAEAFF.

This clonotype was counted a few times. This clone may be a read error of a much larger clone one base away. The V gene is TRBV2, the J gene TRBJ2-7; 10 bases are shared with TRBD1. This CDR3 region has 16 residues. J was trimmed by 0 bases and V by 7 bases; bases with no gene match: 9. In germline, CDR1 is SNHLY, CDR2 FYNNEI. CDR3 amino acids: CASTLTGTGVSYEQYF. The CDR3 DNA follows: TGTGCCAGCACCTTAACCGGGACAGGGGTCTCCTACGAGCAGTACTTC.

The chain recombines TRBV7-2 with TRBJ2-5; TRBD2 is a possible D gene (7 bases). Per germline, CDR1 SGHTA and CDR2 FQGNSA. The CDR3 is 16 amino acids. V was cut by 0 bases and J by 4 bases, with 15 bases left in between. The CDR3 sequence is CASSLATAGARETQYF. The CDR3 DNA reads TGTGCCAGCAGCTTAGCTACGGCGGGGGCTCGAGAGACCCAGTACTTC.